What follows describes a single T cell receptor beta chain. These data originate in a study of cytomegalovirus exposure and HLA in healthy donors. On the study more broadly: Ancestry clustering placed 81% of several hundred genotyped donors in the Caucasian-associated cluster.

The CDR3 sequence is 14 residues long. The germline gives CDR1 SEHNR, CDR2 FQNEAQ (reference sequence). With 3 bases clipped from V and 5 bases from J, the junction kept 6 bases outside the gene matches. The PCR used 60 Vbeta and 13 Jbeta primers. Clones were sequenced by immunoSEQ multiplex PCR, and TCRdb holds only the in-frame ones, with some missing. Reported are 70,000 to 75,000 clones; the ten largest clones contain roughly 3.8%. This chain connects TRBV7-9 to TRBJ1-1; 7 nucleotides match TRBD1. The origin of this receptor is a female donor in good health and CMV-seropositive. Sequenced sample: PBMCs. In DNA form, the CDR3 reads TGTGCCAGCAGCTTCGGACAGGCGCAGACTGAAGCTTTCTTT. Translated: CASSFGQAQTEAFF.